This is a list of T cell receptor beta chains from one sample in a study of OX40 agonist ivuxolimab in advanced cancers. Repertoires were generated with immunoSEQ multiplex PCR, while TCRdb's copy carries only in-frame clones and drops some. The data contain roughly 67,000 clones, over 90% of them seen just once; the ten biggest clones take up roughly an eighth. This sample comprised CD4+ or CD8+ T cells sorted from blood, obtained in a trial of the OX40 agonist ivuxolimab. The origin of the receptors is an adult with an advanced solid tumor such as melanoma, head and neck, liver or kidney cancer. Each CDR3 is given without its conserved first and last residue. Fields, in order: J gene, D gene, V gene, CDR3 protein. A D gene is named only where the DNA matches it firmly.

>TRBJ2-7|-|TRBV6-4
ASSAGTPPWGRYYEQY
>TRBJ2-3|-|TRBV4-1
ASSPRRSPQY
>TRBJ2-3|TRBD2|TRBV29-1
SVYYTGTSGGPGQTDTQY
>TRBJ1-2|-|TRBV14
ASSQAGPREGSYT
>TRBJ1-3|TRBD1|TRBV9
ASRGTGGEDTIY
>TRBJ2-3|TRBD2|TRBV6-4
ASSTGTTYSTDTQY
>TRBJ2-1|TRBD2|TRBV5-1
ASSLAPSGGADNEQF
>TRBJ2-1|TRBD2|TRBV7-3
ASSLGGGNYNEQF
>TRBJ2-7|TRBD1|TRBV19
ASSTAGQGSYEQY
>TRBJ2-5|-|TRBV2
ASSDPGYEYQETQY
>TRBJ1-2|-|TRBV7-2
ASSIYGANYGYT
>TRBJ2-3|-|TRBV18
ASSPPNGVQDTQY
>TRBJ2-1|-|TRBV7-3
ASSLNSGTYNEQF
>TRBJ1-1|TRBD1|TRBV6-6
ASRDLRGYTEAF
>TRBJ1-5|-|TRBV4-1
ASSQEWDNSNQPQH
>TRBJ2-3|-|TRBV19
ASRDNSGFTDTQY
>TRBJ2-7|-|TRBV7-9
ASSLTKNEQY
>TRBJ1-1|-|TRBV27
ASSFGQGIGEAF
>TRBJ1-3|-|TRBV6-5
ASGAGNTIY
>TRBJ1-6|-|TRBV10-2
ASSESPGHSPLH
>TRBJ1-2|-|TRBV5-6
ASSLAGDFAYGYT
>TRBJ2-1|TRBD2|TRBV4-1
ASSHLGLAGFYNEQF
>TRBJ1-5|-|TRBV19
ASSIRQGGNQPQH
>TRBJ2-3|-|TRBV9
ASSMGGVSTDTQY
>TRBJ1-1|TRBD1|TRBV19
ASLTGRAEAF
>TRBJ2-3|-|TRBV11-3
ASSLRGSDTQY
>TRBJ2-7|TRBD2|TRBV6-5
ASSPMAGVIYEQY
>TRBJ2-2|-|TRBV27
ASSLYRVDTGELF
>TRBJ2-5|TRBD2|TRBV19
ASSPLAGGPIETQY
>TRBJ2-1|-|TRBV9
ASRPGTGALNEQF
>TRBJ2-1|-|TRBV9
ASSVVGEVYNEQF
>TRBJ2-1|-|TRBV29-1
SVETSYNEQF
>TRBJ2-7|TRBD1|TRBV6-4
ASSDSTGAFLWQY
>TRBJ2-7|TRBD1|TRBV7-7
ASSLGTGDFYEQY
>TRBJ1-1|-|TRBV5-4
ASSSVQGGSTEAF
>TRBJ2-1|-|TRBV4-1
ASSQVPPVALYNEQF
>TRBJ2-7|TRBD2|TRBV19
ASSPGLAAYEQY
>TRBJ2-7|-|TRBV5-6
ASSLGQGGEQY
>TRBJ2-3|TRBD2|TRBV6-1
ASSDVPAGGPDTQY
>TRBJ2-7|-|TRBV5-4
ASSFGQTNEQY
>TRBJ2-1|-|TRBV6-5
ASSYEYRVHEQF
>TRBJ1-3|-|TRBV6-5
ASSPGQKPGNTIY
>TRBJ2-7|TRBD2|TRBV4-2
ASSQDRLAWTLYEQY
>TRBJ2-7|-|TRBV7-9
ASSSLLRNEPDEQY
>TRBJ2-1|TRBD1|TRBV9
ASSVGDRYNEQF
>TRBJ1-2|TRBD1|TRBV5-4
ASSLDPGGLVSGYT
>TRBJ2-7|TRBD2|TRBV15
ATSRGTSGGADEQY
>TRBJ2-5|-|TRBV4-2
ASSQVIGKGETQY
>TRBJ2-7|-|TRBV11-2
ASSLGGSNEQY
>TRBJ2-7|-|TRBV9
ASSQPGAYEQY
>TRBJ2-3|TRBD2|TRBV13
ASSSRERGITDTQY
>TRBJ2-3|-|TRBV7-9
ASERGADTQY
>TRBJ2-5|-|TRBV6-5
ASSPVLGTQY
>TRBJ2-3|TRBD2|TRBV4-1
ASSLTQREMDTQY
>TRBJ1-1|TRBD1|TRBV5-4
ASSQATGENTEAF